The 30 T cell receptor beta chains below all came from one sample that was sequenced in a study of T cell repertoires in cytomegalovirus infection. MiXCR, applied by TCRdb to the reads, yields one record per CDR3 protein. Of hundreds of thousands of distinct CDR3 sequences detected, approximately 33% appear once; the ten largest clones hold roughly an eighth. For these TCRs, the target antigens are not known. The sample in question was cultured CD8+ T cells from PBMCs, obtained from culture after CMV antigen stimulation. Receptors originate from a human donor in good health (CMV status not recorded). Some clones in this sample may be carry-over from other donors' samples.

The sample holds many counts of this clonotype. The genes are TRBV7-2 and TRBJ1-6; no clear D. CDR1 SGHTA and CDR2 FQGNSA come from the germline V gene. V was pared by 4 bases and J by 7 bases, with 14 bases between. The CDR3 extends over 15 amino acids. The CDR3 is CASSSPEVLNSPLHF. In nucleotides, the CDR3 is TGTGCCAGCAGCTCCCCGGAGGTGTTGAATTCACCCCTCCACTTT.

This clonotype was counted only a few times. The chain links TRBV6-2 or TRBV6-3 to TRBJ2-3; 12 positions match TRBD2. CDR3 length: 16 amino acids. The J segment lost 2 bases and the V segment lost 6 bases, leaving 6 bases of the junction unmatched. The germline CDR1 and CDR2 sequences are MNHEY and SVGEGT. The CDR3 sequence is CASRGLAGDTTDTQYF. The CDR3, as DNA: TGTGCCAGCAGGGGACTAGCGGGTGACACCACAGATACGCAGTATTTT.

This chain connects TRBV2 to TRBJ1-1; D possibly corresponds to TRBD1 (5 bases). This CDR3 contains 12 residues. Trimming removed 10 bases from V and 4 bases from J, with 13 bases in between. The germline gives CDR1 SNHLY, CDR2 FYNNEI. The CDR3 DNA is TGTGCCACCCAGGGTCTCCCCACTGAAGCTTTCTTT. Translated: CATQGLPTEAFF.

This clonotype turned up a few times. This sequence joins TRBV20-1 and TRBJ1-2; D ambiguous. The germline V gene has CDR1 DFQATT and CDR2 SNEGSKA (reference sequence). The CDR3 is 11 residues long. V was clipped by 3 bases and J by 4 bases, with 6 bases between them. The CDR3 nucleotides read TGCAGTGCTAGTGGCTTCTATGGCTACACCTTC. Translating gives CSASGFYGYTF.

This clonotype was counted only a few times. V and J are TRBV7-3 and TRBJ1-2; D possibly corresponds to TRBD1 (5 bases). This CDR3 has 14 amino acids. Trimming removed 0 bases from V and 3 bases from J, with 8 bases in between. Germline-derived CDR1 and CDR2 are SGHTA and FQGTGA. In DNA, the CDR3 is TGTGCCAGCAGCTTAACAGGGGCGTACTATGGCTACACCTTC. Amino acids: CASSLTGAYYGYTF.

This clonotype was counted many times. The J gene is TRBJ2-5, the V gene TRBV7-9, with TRBD1 matching over 8 bases. Germline V gives CDR1 SEHNR, CDR2 FQNEAQ (reference sequence). The CDR3 runs 15 residues. V shed 5 bases, J shed 4 bases, and the junction held 9 bases outside the gene matches. CDR3 nucleotide sequence: TGTGCCAGCAGCCAACCGGACAGGGAGGTAGAGACCCAGTACTTC. The encoded protein is CASSQPDREVETQYF.

This chain uses TRBV28 with TRBJ2-1; D may be TRBD2 (5 bases). The CDR3 is made up of 18 amino acids. The germline gives CDR1 MDHEN, CDR2 SYDVKM. V lost 5 bases, J lost 5 bases, and 25 bases lay in between. The CDR3 bases are TGTGCCAGCAGTCCCGGGTATAAGGCGGGTGGATGGGACAATGAGCAGTTCTTC. It is translated as CASSPGYKAGGWDNEQFF.

This clonotype was seen a handful of times. This chain connects TRBV28 to TRBJ2-3; 9 nucleotides align to TRBD2. The CDR3 is 18 residues long. The V segment lost 2 bases and the J segment 6 bases; nucleotides outside the gene matches: 15. CDR1 and CDR2 (germline): MDHEN, SYDVKM. CDR3 in DNA: TGTGCCAGCAGTTTACCAGCGGGGGGCATGAGCGTTGGTGATACGCAGTATTTT. Translation: CASSLPAGGMSVGDTQYF.

Details on this clonotype: With a much larger clone just one base away, this may be a read error. The CDR3 region is CANSSLQGGTEAFF. In DNA, the CDR3 is TGTGCCAACAGCTCTCTACAGGGAGGCACTGAAGCTTTCTTT. This rearrangement joins TRBV7-2 to TRBJ1-1; weak D call: TRBD1 (6 bases). Germline-derived CDR1 and CDR2 are SGHTA and FQGNSA. CDR3 length: 14 residues.

This clonotype was picked up a small number of times. The chain has TRBV10-3 and TRBJ2-2; no definite D call. This CDR3 comprises 17 residues. The germline V gene encodes CDR1 ENHRY and CDR2 SYGVKD. Trimming cost V 0 bases and J 4 bases, with 15 bases left between them. The CDR3 DNA follows: TGTGCCATCAGTGAGTCGAGTGTCTCCCCGGTCACCGGGGAGCTGTTTTTT. Protein product: CAISESSVSPVTGELFF.

This clonotype was detected only a few times. This chain uses TRBV5-1 with TRBJ2-5; D is ambiguous. The CDR3 runs to 13 residues. Trimming cost V 0 bases and J 5 bases, with 8 bases left between them. Germline CDR1 SGHRS, CDR2 YFSETQ. The CDR3 nucleotides are TGCGCCAGCAGCTTGGAGTCGAGGGAGACCCAGTACTTC. Protein: CASSLESRETQYF.

This clonotype was seen repeatedly, ten times or more. The chain recombines TRBV19 with TRBJ1-5, with unresolved D. Trimming removed 3 bases at V and 0 bases at J, with 15 bases between. Germline V CDR1 and CDR2: LNHDA, SQIVND (reference sequence). The CDR3 extends over 17 amino acids. CDR3 DNA sequence: TGTGCCAGTAGTATCTCCCCGGGTACCTATAGCAATCAGCCCCAGCATTTT. As protein: CASSISPGTYSNQPQHF.

This chain connects TRBV7-6 to TRBJ1-5; D is perhaps TRBD1 (6 bases). Germline assignment: CDR1 SGHVS and CDR2 FNYEAQ. The CDR3 loop spans 15 amino acids. Between the trimmed V and J ends, which lost 4 bases and 2 bases, there was a span of 12 bases. The CDR3 here is CASSYSGAGNQPQHF. CDR3 nucleotide sequence: TGTGCCAGCAGCTACTCAGGGGCGGGCAATCAGCCCCAGCATTTT.

V is TRBV6-2 or TRBV6-3 and J is TRBJ2-2; perhaps TRBD1 as D (6 bases). Deletions cut 6 bases from V and 3 bases from J, with 20 bases between. Germline CDR1 and CDR2: MNHEY and SVGEGT. This CDR3 is built from 17 residues. The DNA of the CDR3 is TGTGCCAGCAGGCGTTACAGCCTGGGGGCGGACACCGGGGAGCTGTTTTTT. It specifies CASRRYSLGADTGELFF.

This clonotype was observed a few times. The chain is built from TRBV5-6 and TRBJ2-1; D perhaps matches TRBD2 (6 bases). The ends were cut back, 4 bases at V and 6 bases at J, with 23 bases in the middle. This CDR3 is 17 amino acids long. CDR1 is SGHDT, CDR2 YYEEEE, per germline. The CDR3, as DNA: TGTGCCAGCAGCACAATGGGGACCCCCGGAGGGATCAATGAGCAGTTCTTC. Translation gives CASSTMGTPGGINEQFF.

The rearrangement uses TRBV7-8 and TRBJ1-1, with 7 bases lining up with TRBD1. The CDR3 totals 13 residues. The V and J ends lost 3 bases and 6 bases, in that order; junction bases with no gene match: 4. CDR1 and CDR2 (germline): SGHVS, FQNEAQ. In nucleotides, the CDR3 is TGTGCCAGCAGCTTCAACAGGGGCCCTGAAGCTTTCTTT. It encodes CASSFNRGPEAFF. Looking up the rest from reference TRBV7-8 and TRBJ1-1 gives the full variable domain: GAGVSQSPRYKVAKRGQDVALRCDPISGHVSLFWYQQALGQGPEFLTYFQNEAQLDKSGLPSDRFFAERPEGSVSTLKIQRTQQEDSAVYLCASSFNRGPEAFFGQGTRLTVV.

This clonotype was observed at least ten times. The chain is built from TRBV27 and TRBJ1-2; 8 bases agree with TRBD1. V lost 10 bases to trimming and J lost 7 bases; unmatched junction nucleotides: 5. The CDR3 is 11 residues long. Germline values: CDR1 MNHEY, CDR2 SMNVEV (reference sequence). The CDR3, as DNA: TGTGCCACCTGGACAGGGTTTGGCTACACCTTC. It yields the protein CATWTGFGYTF.

This clonotype was observed a single time. This may arise from a read error, as a much more abundant clone is one base away. The chain combines TRBV7-2 with TRBJ1-2, with TRBD1 matching 7 bases. Germline V gene lookup returns CDR1 SGHTA and CDR2 FQGNSA. CDR3 length: 16 amino acids. CDR3 DNA: TGTGTCAGCAGCCCCACTTCGAGGGGGCCAGGCTATGGCTACACCTTC. Its protein is CVSSPTSRGPGYGYTF. Together with reference TRBV7-2 and TRBJ1-2, the CDR3 gives the full variable domain: GAGVSQSPSNKVTEKGKDVELRCDPISGHTALYWYRQSLGQGLEFLIYFQGNSAPDKSGLPSDRFSAERTGGSVSTLTIQRTQQEDSAVYLCVSSPTSRGPGYGYTFGSGTRLTVV.

This clonotype has only a few counts. Here the CDR3 DNA reads TGTGCCAGCAGCTTTGGGGACAATCCATACGAGCAGTACTTC. Translated: CASSFGDNPYEQYF. V is TRBV5-4 and J is TRBJ2-7; the D gene is possibly TRBD1 (6 bases). Germline lookup yields CDR1 SGHNT and CDR2 YYREEE (reference sequence). Trimming cost V 2 bases and J 4 bases, with 13 bases left between them. The CDR3 runs to 14 residues.

The chain has TRBV7-9 and TRBJ2-2; a possible D gene is TRBD1 (6 bases). Per the germline V gene, CDR1 is SEHNR and CDR2 is FQNEAQ (reference sequence). The CDR3 length is 14 residues. V lost 10 bases and J 6 bases, leaving 18 bases between the germline ends. CDR3 protein: CATLWTAHAGELFF. The DNA for the CDR3 is TGTGCCACCTTGTGGACAGCTCACGCCGGGGAGCTGTTTTTT.

About this clonotype: This could be a read error, since a much larger clone is one nucleotide away. The CDR3 loop is CASSPTVDWWDYTF. CDR3 coding DNA: TGTGCCAGCAGCCCGACTGTCGACTGGTGGGACTACACCTTC. V usage is TRBV7-9 and J usage is TRBJ1-2; D remains ambiguous. V was clipped by 5 bases and J by 10 bases, with 20 bases between them. The length of the CDR3 is 14 residues. The germline V gene encodes CDR1 SEHNR and CDR2 FQNEAQ (reference sequence). Variable domain in full (rest from reference TRBV7-9 and TRBJ1-2): DTGVSQNPRHKITKRGQNVTFRCDPISEHNRLYWYRQTLGQGPEFLTYFQNEAQLEKSRLLSDRFSAERPKGSFSTLEIQRTEQGDSAMYLCASSPTVDWWDYTFGSGTRLTVV.

The chain employs TRBV9 and TRBJ1-1; weak D call: TRBD1 (5 bases). CDR3 size: 14 residues. The V gene lost 0 bases and the J gene lost 4 bases, with 10 bases spanning the gap. Germline assignment: CDR1 SGDLS and CDR2 YYNGEE. CDR3 in amino acids: CASSVAGGLTEAFF. Written as DNA, the CDR3 is TGTGCCAGCAGCGTAGCGGGGGGACTCACTGAAGCTTTCTTT.

In its sample, this clonotype was seen a few times. The chain links TRBV6-2 or TRBV6-3 to TRBJ1-1; D remains ambiguous. Germline CDR1 reads MNHEY; CDR2 reads SVGEGT. This CDR3 region has 16 residues. Trimming removed 5 bases from V and 0 bases from J, with 16 bases in between. The CDR3 sequence: CASSPPMGYMNTEAFF. The CDR3 region has the DNA TGTGCCAGCAGTCCGCCAATGGGATACATGAACACTGAAGCTTTCTTT.

The chain combines TRBV7-9 with TRBJ2-3; 10 nucleotides align to TRBD2. V shed 8 bases and J 0 bases; nucleotides not matched to a gene: 17. The CDR3 is made up of 19 amino acids. Germline assignment: CDR1 SEHNR and CDR2 FQNEAQ (reference sequence). CDR3 bases: TGTGCCAGCCTAGCCTATAGCGGGGGGCCTACTACTAGCACAGATACGCAGTATTTT. The encoded protein is CASLAYSGGPTTSTDTQYF.

This clonotype was counted between two and nine times. The CDR3 DNA reads as TGTGCCAGCAGCCATAGTATCTATGAGCAGTTCTTC. Protein sequence: CASSHSIYEQFF. V and J are TRBV7-9 and TRBJ2-1, with D unclear. Germline V lookup: CDR1 SEHNR, CDR2 FQNEAQ (reference sequence). V lost 5 bases and J 8 bases, leaving 10 bases between the germline ends. The CDR3 is 12 residues long.

The table lists this clonotype with many counts. The rearrangement joins TRBV12-3 or TRBV12-4 to TRBJ1-2, with 7 nucleotides matching TRBD1. This CDR3 region has 16 residues. Trimming cost V 6 bases and J 4 bases; bases outside gene matches: 14. CDR3 sequence (DNA): TGTGCCAGCAGCTTACAACCGACAGGGAACTTCTATGGCTACACCTTC. It specifies CASSLQPTGNFYGYTF.

The chain employs TRBV7-9 and TRBJ1-2, with D possibly matching TRBD1 (5 bases). Trimming removed 4 bases from V and 8 bases from J, with 20 bases in between. CDR1 SEHNR and CDR2 FQNEAQ come from the germline V gene (reference sequence). The CDR3 contains 15 residues. DNA of the CDR3: TGTGCCAGCAGCTCACCAGGGAGTCAACTGAGAGGCTACACCTTC. It yields the protein CASSSPGSQLRGYTF. Looking up the rest from reference TRBV7-9 and TRBJ1-2 gives the full variable domain: DTGVSQNPRHKITKRGQNVTFRCDPISEHNRLYWYRQTLGQGPEFLTYFQNEAQLEKSRLLSDRFSAERPKGSFSTLEIQRTEQGDSAMYLCASSSPGSQLRGYTFGSGTRLTVV.

The chain joins TRBV7-6 to TRBJ2-3; maybe TRBD2 (6 bases). This CDR3 has 17 amino acids. Trimming removed 1 base at V and 0 bases at J, with 14 bases between. CDR1 and CDR2 (germline): SGHVS, FNYEAQ. CDR3 sequence (DNA): TGTGCCAGCAGCTTAGTTGAAGGACTACGGAGCACAGATACGCAGTATTTT. It specifies CASSLVEGLRSTDTQYF. Variable domain in full (rest from reference TRBV7-6 and TRBJ2-3): GAGVSQSPRYKVTKRGQDVALRCDPISGHVSLYWYRQALGQGPEFLTYFNYEAQQDKSGLPNDRFSAERPEGSISTLTIQRTEQRDSAMYRCASSLVEGLRSTDTQYFGPGTRLTVL.

In this sample, this clonotype turned up many times. The chain is built from TRBV7-6 and TRBJ2-2; D perhaps matches TRBD1 (5 bases). CDR3 length equals 17 residues. V lost 1 base and J 4 bases, leaving 16 bases between the germline ends. In germline, CDR1 is SGHVS, CDR2 FNYEAQ. As DNA, the CDR3 is TGTGCCAGCAGCTTAGATTCGCAGGGCTGGGGCACCGGGGAGCTGTTTTTT. It is translated as CASSLDSQGWGTGELFF.

This rearrangement joins TRBV6-8 to TRBJ1-2; tentative D call: TRBD1 (6 bases). Germline CDR1 is MNHGY and CDR2 is SAAAGT. The CDR3 sequence is 13 residues long. V lost 6 bases, J lost 8 bases, and 16 bases lay in between. The CDR3 DNA sequence: TGTGCCAGCAGCACACAGGGTTGGCAAGGCTACACCTTC. Amino acids: CASSTQGWQGYTF.